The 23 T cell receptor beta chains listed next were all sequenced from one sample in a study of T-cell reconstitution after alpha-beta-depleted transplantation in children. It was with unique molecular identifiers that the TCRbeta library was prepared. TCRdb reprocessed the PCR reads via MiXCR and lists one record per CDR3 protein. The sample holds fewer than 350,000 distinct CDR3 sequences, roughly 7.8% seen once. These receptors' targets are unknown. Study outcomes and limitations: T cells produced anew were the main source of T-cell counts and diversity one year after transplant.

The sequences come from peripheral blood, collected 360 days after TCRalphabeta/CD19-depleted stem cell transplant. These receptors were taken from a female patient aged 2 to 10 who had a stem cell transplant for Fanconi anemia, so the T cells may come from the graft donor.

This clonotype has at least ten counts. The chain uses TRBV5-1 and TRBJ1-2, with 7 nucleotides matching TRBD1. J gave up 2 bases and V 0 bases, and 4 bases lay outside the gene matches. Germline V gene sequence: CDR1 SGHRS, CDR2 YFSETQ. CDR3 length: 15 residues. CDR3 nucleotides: TGCGCCAGCAGCTTGGATCAGGGGGTAAACTATGGCTACACCTTC. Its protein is CASSLDQGVNYGYTF. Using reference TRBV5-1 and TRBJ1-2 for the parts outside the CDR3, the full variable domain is KAGVTQTPRYLIKTRGQQVTLSCSPISGHRSVSWYQQTPGQGLQFLFEYFSETQRNKGNFPGRFSGRQFSNSRSEMNVSTLELGDSALYLCASSLDQGVNYGYTFGSGTRLTVV.

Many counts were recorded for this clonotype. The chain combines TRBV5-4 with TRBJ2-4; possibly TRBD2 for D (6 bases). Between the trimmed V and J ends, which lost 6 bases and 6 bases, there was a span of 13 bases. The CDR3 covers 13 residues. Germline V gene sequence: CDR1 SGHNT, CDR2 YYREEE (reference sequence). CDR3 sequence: CASTVGGGNIQYF. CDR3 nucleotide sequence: TGTGCCAGCACCGTCGGGGGAGGAAACATTCAGTACTTC.

This CDR3 reads CASTEHRVADTQYF. The CDR3 nucleotides are TGTGCCAGCACCGAGCACAGGGTCGCAGATACGCAGTATTTT. V is TRBV12-3 or TRBV12-4 and J is TRBJ2-3; possible D gene TRBD1, 6 bases. The CDR3 extends over 14 amino acids. Trimming left V 7 bases short and J 4 bases short, with 15 bases between.

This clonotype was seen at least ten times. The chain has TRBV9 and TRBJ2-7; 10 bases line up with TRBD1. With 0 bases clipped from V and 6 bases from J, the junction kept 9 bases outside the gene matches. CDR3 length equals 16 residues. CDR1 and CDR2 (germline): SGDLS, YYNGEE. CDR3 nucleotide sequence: TGTGCCAGCAGCGTAGCGGCCCGACAGGGGGCCAGCGAGCAGTACTTC. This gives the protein CASSVAARQGASEQYF.

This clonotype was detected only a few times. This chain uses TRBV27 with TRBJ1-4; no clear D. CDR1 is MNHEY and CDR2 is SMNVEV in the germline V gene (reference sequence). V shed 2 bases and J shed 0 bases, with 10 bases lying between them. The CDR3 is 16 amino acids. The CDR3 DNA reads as TGTGCCAGCAGTTTACTGGGAGGTACAACTAATGAAAAACTGTTTTTT. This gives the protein CASSLLGGTTNEKLFF. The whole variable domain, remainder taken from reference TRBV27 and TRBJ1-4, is EAQVTQNPRYLITVTGKKLTVTCSQNMNHEYMSWYRQDPGLGLRQIYYSMNVEVTDKGDVPEGYKVSRKEKRNFPLILESPSPNQTSLYFCASSLLGGTTNEKLFFGSGTQLSVL.

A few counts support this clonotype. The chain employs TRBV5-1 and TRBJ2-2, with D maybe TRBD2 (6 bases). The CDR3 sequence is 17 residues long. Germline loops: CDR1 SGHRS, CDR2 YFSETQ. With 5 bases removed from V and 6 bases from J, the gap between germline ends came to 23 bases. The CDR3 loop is CASRPPGDSRRAGELFF. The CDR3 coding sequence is TGCGCCAGCAGACCCCCCGGGGACTCCCGGCGGGCCGGGGAGCTGTTTTTT.

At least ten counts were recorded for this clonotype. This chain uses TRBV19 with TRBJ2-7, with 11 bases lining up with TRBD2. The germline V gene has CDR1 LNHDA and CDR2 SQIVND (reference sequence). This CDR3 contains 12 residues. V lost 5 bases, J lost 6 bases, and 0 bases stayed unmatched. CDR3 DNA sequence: TGTGCCAGTAGTCTAGCGGGGGGCGAGCAGTACTTC. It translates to CASSLAGGEQYF.

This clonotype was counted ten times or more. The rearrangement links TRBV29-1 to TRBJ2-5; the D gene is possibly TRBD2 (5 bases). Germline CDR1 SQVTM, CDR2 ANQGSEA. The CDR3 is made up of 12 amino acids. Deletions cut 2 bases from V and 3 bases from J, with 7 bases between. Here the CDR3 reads CSVETGEETQYF. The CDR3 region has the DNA TGCAGCGTTGAAACCGGGGAAGAGACCCAGTACTTC.

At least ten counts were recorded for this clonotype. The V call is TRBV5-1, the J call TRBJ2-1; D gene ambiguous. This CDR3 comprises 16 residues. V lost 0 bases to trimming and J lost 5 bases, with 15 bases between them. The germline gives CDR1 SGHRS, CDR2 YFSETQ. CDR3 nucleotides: TGCGCCAGCAGCTTGGAAGCCCCCCCGACACACAATGAGCAGTTCTTC. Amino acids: CASSLEAPPTHNEQFF.

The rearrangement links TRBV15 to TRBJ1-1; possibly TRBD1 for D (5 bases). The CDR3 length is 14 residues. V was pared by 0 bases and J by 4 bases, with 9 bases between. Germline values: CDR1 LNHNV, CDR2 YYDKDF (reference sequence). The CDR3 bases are TGTGCCACCAGCAGAGAAGAGGGGACCACTGAAGCTTTCTTT. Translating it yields CATSREEGTTEAFF.

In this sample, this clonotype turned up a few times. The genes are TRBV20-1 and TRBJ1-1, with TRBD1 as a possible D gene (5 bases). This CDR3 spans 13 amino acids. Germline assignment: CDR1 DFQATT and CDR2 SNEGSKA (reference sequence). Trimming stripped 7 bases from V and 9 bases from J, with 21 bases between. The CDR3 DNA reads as TGCAGTGTCCCGAACCGGGGCTCAGGTAAAGCTTTCTTT. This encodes CSVPNRGSGKAFF.

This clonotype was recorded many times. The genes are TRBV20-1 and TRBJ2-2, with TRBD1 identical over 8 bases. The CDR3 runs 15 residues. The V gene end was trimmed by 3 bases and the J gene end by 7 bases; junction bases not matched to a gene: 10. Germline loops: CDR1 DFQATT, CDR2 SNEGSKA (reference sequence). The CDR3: CSASAYQGAGGELFF. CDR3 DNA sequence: TGCAGTGCTAGCGCCTATCAGGGGGCTGGCGGGGAGCTGTTTTTT.

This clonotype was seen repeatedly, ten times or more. DNA of the CDR3: TGTGCCAGTGGCTCGGGAGAGCAGTACTTC. It yields the protein CASGSGEQYF. The J gene is TRBJ2-7, the V gene TRBV19, with a tentative D call TRBD2 (5 bases). Germline V gives CDR1 LNHDA, CDR2 SQIVND (reference sequence). This CDR3 has 10 residues. V lost 8 bases, J lost 7 bases, and 9 bases lay in between. The variable domain in full, completed from reference TRBV19 and TRBJ2-7, reads DGGITQSPKYLFRKEGQNVTLSCEQNLNHDAMYWYRQDPGQGLRLIYYSQIVNDFQKGDIAEGYSVSREKKESFPLTVTSAQKNPTAFYLCASGSGEQYFGPGTRLTVT.

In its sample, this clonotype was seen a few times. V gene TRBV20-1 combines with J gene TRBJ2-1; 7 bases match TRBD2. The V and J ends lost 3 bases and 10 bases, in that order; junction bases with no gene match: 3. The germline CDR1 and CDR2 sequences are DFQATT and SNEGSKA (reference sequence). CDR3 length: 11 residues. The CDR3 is CSARSSGEQFF. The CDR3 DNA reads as TGCAGTGCTAGGTCTAGCGGAGAGCAGTTCTTC.

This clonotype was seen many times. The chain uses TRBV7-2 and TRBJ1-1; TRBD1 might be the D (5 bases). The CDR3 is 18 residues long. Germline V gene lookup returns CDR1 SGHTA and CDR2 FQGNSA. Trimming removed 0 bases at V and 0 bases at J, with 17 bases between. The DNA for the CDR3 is TGTGCCAGCAGCTTAGCTCGGGGCGCCGGAGCGATGAACACTGAAGCTTTCTTT. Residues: CASSLARGAGAMNTEAFF. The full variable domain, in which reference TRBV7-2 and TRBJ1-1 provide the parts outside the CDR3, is GAGVSQSPSNKVTEKGKDVELRCDPISGHTALYWYRQSLGQGLEFLIYFQGNSAPDKSGLPSDRFSAERTGGSVSTLTIQRTQQEDSAVYLCASSLARGAGAMNTEAFFGQGTRLTVV.

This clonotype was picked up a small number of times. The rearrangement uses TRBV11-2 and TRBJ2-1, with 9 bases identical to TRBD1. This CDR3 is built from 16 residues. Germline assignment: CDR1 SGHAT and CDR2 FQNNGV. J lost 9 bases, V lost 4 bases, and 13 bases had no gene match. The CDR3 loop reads CASSSRAGTGMGEQFF. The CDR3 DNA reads TGTGCCAGCAGCTCGCGCGCCGGGACAGGGATGGGTGAGCAGTTCTTC.

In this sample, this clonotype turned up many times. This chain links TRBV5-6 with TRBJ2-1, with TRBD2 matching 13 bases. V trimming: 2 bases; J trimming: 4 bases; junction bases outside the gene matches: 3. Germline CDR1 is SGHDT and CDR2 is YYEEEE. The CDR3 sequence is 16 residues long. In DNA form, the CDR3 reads TGTGCCAGCAGCTTTACTAGCGGGGGGGAATACAATGAGCAGTTCTTC. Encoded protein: CASSFTSGGEYNEQFF.

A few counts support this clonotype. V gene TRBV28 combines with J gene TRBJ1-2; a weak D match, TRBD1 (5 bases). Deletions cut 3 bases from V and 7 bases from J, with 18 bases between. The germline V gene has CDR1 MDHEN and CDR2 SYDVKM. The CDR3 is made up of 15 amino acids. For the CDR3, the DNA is TGTGCCAGCAGTTTTCAGGGAGTCGATTGGGGTGGCTACACCTTC. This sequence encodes CASSFQGVDWGGYTF.

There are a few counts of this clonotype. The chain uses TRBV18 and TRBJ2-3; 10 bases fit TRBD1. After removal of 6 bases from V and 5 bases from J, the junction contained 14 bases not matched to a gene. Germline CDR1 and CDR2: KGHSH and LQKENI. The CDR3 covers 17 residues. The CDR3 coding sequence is TGTGCCAGCTCCCTCCCGGGACAGGGGATGCTTCGAGATACGCAGTATTTT. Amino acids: CASSLPGQGMLRDTQYF.

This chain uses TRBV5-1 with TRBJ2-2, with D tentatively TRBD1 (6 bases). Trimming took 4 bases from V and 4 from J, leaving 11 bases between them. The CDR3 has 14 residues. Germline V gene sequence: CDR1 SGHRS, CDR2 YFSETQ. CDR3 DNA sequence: TGCGCCAGCAGCCTGGACAGTCGCACCGGGGAGCTGTTTTTT. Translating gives CASSLDSRTGELFF.

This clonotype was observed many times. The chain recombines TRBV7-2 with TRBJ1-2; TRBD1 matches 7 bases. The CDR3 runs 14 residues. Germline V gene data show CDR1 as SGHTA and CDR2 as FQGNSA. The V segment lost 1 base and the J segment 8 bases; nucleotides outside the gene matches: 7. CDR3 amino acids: CASSLGTGAIGYTF. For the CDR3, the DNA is TGTGCCAGCAGCTTAGGTACAGGGGCGATCGGCTACACCTTC.

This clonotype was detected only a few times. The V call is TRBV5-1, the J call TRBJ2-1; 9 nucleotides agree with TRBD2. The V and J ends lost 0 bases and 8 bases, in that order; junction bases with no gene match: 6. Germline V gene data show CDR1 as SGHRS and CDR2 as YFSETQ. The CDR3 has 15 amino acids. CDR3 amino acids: CASSLEPGLAYEQFF. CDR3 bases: TGCGCCAGCAGCTTGGAACCGGGACTAGCCTATGAGCAGTTCTTC.

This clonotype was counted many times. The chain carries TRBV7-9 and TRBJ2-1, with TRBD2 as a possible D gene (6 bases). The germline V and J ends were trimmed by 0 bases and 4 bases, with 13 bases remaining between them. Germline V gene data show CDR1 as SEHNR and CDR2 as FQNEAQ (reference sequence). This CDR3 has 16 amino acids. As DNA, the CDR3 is TGTGCCAGCAGCTTAGCTTCTAGCGCCAATTACAATGAGCAGTTCTTC. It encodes CASSLASSANYNEQFF. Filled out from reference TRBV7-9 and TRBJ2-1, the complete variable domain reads DTGVSQNPRHKITKRGQNVTFRCDPISEHNRLYWYRQTLGQGPEFLTYFQNEAQLEKSRLLSDRFSAERPKGSFSTLEIQRTEQGDSAMYLCASSLASSANYNEQFFGPGTRLTVL.